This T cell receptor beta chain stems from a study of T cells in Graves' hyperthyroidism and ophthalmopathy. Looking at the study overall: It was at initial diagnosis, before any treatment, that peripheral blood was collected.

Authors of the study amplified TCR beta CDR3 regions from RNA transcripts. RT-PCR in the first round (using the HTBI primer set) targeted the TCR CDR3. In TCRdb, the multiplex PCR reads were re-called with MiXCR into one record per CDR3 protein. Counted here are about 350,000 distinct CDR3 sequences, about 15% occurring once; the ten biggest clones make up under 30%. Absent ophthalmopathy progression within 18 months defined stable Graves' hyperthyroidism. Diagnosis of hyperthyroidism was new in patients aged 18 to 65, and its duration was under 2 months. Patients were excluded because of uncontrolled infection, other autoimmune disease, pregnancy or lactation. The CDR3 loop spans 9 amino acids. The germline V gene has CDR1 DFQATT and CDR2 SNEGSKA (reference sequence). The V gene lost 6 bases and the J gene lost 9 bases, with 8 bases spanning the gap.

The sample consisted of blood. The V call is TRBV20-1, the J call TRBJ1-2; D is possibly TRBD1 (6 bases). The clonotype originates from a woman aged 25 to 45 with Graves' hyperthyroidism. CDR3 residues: CSAGARYTF. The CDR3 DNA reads TGCAGTGCGGGGGCCCGCTACACCTTC.